This TCR beta chain was retrieved from a study of control samples from healthy donors and cancer patients. This table comes from immunoSEQ multiplex PCR, and its TCRdb copy is limited to in-frame clones, with some not included. This table holds about 110,000 clones, about 80% found once. Trimming took 0 bases from V and 7 from J, leaving 7 bases between them. Per the germline V gene, CDR1 is GTSNPN and CDR2 is SVGIG (reference sequence). The CDR3 extends over 13 amino acids. V gene TRBV30 combines with J gene TRBJ1-6; D gene unclear. Sequencing used blood. This clonotype was obtained from a man aged 18 to 29 in good health. The CDR3 DNA is TGTGCCTGGAGTGTACATGGGAATTCACCCCTCCACTTT. Translated: CAWSVHGNSPLHF.